This TCR beta chain originates from a study of CD8 T cells in Susac syndrome. Germline loops: CDR1 MDHEN, CDR2 SYDVKM. Trimming removed 3 bases at V and 3 bases at J, with 15 bases between. The CDR3 extends over 15 amino acids. With random hexamers, about 0.5 to 1 ug RNA was reverse transcribed. One entry per CDR3 protein, called by TCRdb with MiXCR from the immunoSEQ multiplex PCR reads. The profile shows a few hundred thousand distinct CDR3 sequences, over 75% of them singletons. The clonotype comes from a human donor with multiple sclerosis. The sample was CD8+ T cells from PBMCs. The genes are TRBV28 and TRBJ2-7, with D perhaps matching TRBD1 (5 bases). CDR3: CASSLPRVTLYEQYF. The CDR3 region has the DNA TGTGCCAGCAGTTTGCCCAGGGTAACCCTCTACGAGCAGTACTTC.